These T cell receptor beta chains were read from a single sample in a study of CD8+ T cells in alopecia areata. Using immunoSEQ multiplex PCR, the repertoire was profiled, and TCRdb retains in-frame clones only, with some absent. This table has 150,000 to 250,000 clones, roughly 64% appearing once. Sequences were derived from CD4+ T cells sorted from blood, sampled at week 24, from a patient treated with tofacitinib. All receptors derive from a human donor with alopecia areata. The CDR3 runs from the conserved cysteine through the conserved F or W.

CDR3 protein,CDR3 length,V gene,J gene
CSVGTGGGNNEQFF,14,TRBV29-1,TRBJ2-1
CASSRTLFGNGYTF,14,TRBV27,TRBJ1-2
CASSYRGSVQETQYF,15,TRBV5-4,TRBJ2-5
CASGTGRLGTEAFF,14,TRBV23-1,TRBJ1-1
CASSLGVQRQETQYF,15,TRBV7-9,TRBJ2-5
CAWSKQGSYGYTF,13,TRBV30,TRBJ1-2
CASSLGGRAHEQFF,14,TRBV27,TRBJ2-1
CASSYSGRETQYF,13,TRBV6-5,TRBJ2-5
CASSVLGQNTEAFF,14,TRBV9,TRBJ1-1
CATSREPRGGQRTDTQYF,18,TRBV15,TRBJ2-3
CASSYSGGDRNHGYTF,16,TRBV6-5,TRBJ1-2
CASSSAGTGALYGYTF,16,TRBV27,TRBJ1-2
CASSNSGSYNEQFF,14,TRBV6-5,TRBJ2-1
CASSTGRYAETQYF,14,TRBV19,TRBJ2-5
CAWSRGVNQPQHF,13,TRBV30,TRBJ1-5
CASSLSGGEETQYF,14,TRBV27,TRBJ2-5